Included here is one TCR beta chain sequence, with context. Its antigen is still unknown. Per-base qualities were not stored, and no clone one base away is much larger. This specimen belongs to a study of CD8 T cells in ankylosing spondylitis (dated by TCRdb to the late 2010s). Some background on the complete study: T cell receptor beta repertoires were profiled in healthy donors and ankylosing spondylitis patients so that disease-linked TCR variants could be found. The full study cohort comprised 25 ankylosing spondylitis patients and some 100 healthy donors. Peripheral blood was sampled, and synovial fluid was additionally collected from ankylosing spondylitis patients. Overall study results and their limits: A CD8+ phenotype was shown by the disease-linked clones, which were found at relatively low frequencies in peripheral blood. Blood from ankylosing spondylitis patients appeared to be characterized by a TCR beta motif composed of several highly homologous amino acid variants. The disease-linked clones were reported to be significantly enriched in matched synovial fluid samples from ankylosing spondylitis patients. Some motif variants were previously reported in synovial fluid and blood of reactive arthritis patients, suggesting common disease-initiation mechanisms.

The germline V gene (reference sequence) specifies DFQATT as CDR1 and SNEGSKA as CDR2. Counted from cysteine to phenylalanine, this CDR3 has 14 amino acids. The read is trimmed to its CDR3 DNA, 42 bases read in frame from base 1. V sheds 0 bases and J sheds 4 bases, leaving 10 bases between their ends. For sequencing, an Illumina HiSeq 2500 was employed. Quantitative 5'-RACE with molecular barcodes was the method used to prepare the TCR beta libraries. Regarding the original processing steps: To identify disease-linked TCR variants, a new computational method was used, one built on a probabilistic model of VDJ rearrangement. The raw public data were reprocessed by TCRdb itself: fastp quality trimming at Q25, MiXCR clonotype calling, in-frame beta chains only. One record per CDR3 amino acid sequence lists the most common genes and DNA. What appears here as the V and J calls and clone size reflects TCRdb's work, not the paper's. The sample data list around 540,000 distinct CDR3 sequences, and more than 9.5% of these were observed just once. Of the sample, 6.8% is held by the ten largest clones.

The TCR originated in a male donor with ankylosing spondylitis. In this chain, TRBV20-1 is recombined with TRBJ2-4; the D gene is perhaps TRBD2, on 6 matching bases. The sequencing input was blood, either unsorted or a sorted T cell fraction (not recorded which). CDR3 reads: CSARDLEGKNIQYF. The DNA sequence follows: TGCAGTGCTAGAGACCTGGAGGGGAAAAACATTCAGTACTTC.